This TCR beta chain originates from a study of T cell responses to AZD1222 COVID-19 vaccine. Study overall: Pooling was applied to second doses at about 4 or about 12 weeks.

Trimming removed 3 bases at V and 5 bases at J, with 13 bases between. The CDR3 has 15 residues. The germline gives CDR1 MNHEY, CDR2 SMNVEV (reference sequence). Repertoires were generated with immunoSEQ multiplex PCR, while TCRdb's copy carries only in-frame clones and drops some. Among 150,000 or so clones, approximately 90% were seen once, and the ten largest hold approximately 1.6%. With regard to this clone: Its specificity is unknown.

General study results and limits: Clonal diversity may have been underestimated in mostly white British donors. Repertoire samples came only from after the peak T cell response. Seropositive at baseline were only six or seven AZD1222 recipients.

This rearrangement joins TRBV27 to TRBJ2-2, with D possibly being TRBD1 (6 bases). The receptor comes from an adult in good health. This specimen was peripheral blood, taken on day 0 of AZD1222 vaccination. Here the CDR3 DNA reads TGTGCCAGCAGTTTTCGGCAGGGGTCGACCGGGGAGCTGTTTTTT. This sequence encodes CASSFRQGSTGELFF.